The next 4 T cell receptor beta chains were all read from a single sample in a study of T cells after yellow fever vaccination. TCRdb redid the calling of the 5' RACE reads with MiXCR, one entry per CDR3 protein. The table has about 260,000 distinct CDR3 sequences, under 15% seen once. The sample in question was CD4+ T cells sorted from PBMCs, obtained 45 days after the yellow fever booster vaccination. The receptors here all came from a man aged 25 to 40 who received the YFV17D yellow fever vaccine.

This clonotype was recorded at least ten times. CDR3 sequence: CASSNWGLAGGGYNEQFF. CDR3 in DNA: TGTGCCAGCAGCAACTGGGGGCTAGCGGGAGGAGGCTACAATGAGCAGTTCTTC. This chain uses TRBV5-5 with TRBJ2-1, with 11 bases matching TRBD2. The V and J ends lost 4 bases and 3 bases, in that order; junction bases with no gene match: 12. The length of the CDR3 is 18 residues. Germline CDR1 reads SGHKS; CDR2 reads YYEKEE (reference sequence).

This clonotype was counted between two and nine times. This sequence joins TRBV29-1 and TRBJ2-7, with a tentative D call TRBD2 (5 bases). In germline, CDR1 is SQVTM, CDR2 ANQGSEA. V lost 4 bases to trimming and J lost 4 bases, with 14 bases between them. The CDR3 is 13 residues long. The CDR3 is CSVGGVESYEQYF. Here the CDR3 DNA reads TGCAGCGTTGGGGGAGTTGAATCATACGAGCAGTACTTC.

The CDR3 here is CASSYNRGRVSGANVLTF. In DNA, the CDR3 is TGTGCCAGCAGTTATAACAGGGGCCGGGTTTCCGGGGCCAACGTCCTGACTTTC. The V call is TRBV6-5, the J call TRBJ2-6, with TRBD1 matching 7 bases. The V segment lost 3 bases and the J segment 4 bases; nucleotides outside the gene matches: 12. The CDR3 covers 18 residues. Germline V gives CDR1 MNHEY, CDR2 SVGAGI.

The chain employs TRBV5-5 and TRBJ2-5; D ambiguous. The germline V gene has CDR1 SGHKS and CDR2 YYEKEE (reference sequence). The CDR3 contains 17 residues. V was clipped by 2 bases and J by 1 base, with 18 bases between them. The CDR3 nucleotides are TGTGCCAGCAGCTTTGCCCCGACTTTAGGCTCCCAAGAGACCCAGTACTTC. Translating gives CASSFAPTLGSQETQYF. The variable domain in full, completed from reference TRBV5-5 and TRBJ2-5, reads DAGVTQSPTHLIKTRGQQVTLRCSPISGHKSVSWYQQVLGQGPQFIFQYYEKEERGRGNFPDRFSARQFPNYSSELNVNALLLGDSALYLCASSFAPTLGSQETQYFGPGTRLLVL.